One sample yielded the 14 T cell receptor beta chains listed below, sequenced in a study of metastatic and nonmetastatic thyroid tumors. TCRdb re-called the PCR reads through MiXCR. The sample has 30,000 to 35,000 clones, 21% seen once. Ahead of thyroid surgery, no patient had received treatment of any kind. Sequencing was carried out using tumor tissue. All receptors derive from a male donor with papillary thyroid cancer or a benign thyroid nodule (not recorded which). Some clones in this sample may be carry-over from other donors' samples.

In its sample, this clone was seen many times. The V call is TRBV20-1, the J call TRBJ1-4; 8 nucleotides align to TRBD1. Per germline, CDR1 DFQATT and CDR2 SNEGSKA (reference sequence). V shed 1 base and J 8 bases; nucleotides not matched to a gene: 3. The CDR3 covers 13 residues. CDR3: CSARGTGIEKLFF. The CDR3 coding sequence is TGCAGTGCTAGAGGGACAGGGATCGAAAAACTGTTTTTT.

In this sample, this clone turned up a few times. At one of its ends the junction is not consistent with the germline gene, which may arise from a read error. This sample also contains other DNA sequences that code for the same CDR3. The rearrangement links TRBV12-3 or TRBV12-4 to TRBJ2-4; the D is unclear. The CDR3 covers 16 residues. CDR3 sequence: CASSPRTSLAKNIQYF. DNA of the CDR3: TGCGCCAGCAGTCCCCGCACCTCCTTAGCCAAAAACATTCAGTACTTC.

This clone was counted a few times. The chain employs TRBV6-2 or TRBV6-3 and TRBJ2-1; D might be TRBD1 (5 bases). From germline, CDR1 is MNHEY and CDR2 SVGEGT. The CDR3 is 14 amino acids. V lost 6 bases and J lost 2, with 11 bases in between. The CDR3 sequence: CASSRQFTYNEQFF. In nucleotides, the CDR3 is TGTGCCAGCAGCCGACAGTTCACCTACAATGAGCAGTTCTTC.

Many counts were recorded for this clone. The chain combines TRBV3-1 with TRBJ2-7; the match to TRBD2 covers 10 bases. The CDR3 spans 14 residues. Germline V gene data show CDR1 as LGHDT and CDR2 as YNNKEL (reference sequence). V shed 6 bases and J 0 bases; nucleotides not matched to a gene: 2. Written as DNA, the CDR3 is TGTGCCAGCAGTACTAGCGGGGCCTCCTACGAGCAGTACTTC. Translated: CASSTSGASYEQYF.

This clone was counted many times. V and J are TRBV20-1 and TRBJ1-5, with 9 bases identical to TRBD1. The CDR3 has 14 residues. CDR1 and CDR2 (germline): DFQATT, SNEGSKA (reference sequence). The ends lost 6 bases at V and 3 bases at J; junction bases unmatched: 6. The CDR3 DNA sequence: TGCAGTGCCGGAGGACAGGGGCCCAATCAGCCCCAGCATTTT. Its protein is CSAGGQGPNQPQHF.

This clone was seen many times. In DNA, the CDR3 is TGTGCCAGTAAAACCGGGACTAGCGGTTCCTCGAGAACAGATACGCAGTATTTT. Translating it yields CASKTGTSGSSRTDTQYF. V gene TRBV28 combines with J gene TRBJ2-3; 11 nucleotides match TRBD2. V lost 9 bases to trimming and J lost 3 bases; unmatched junction nucleotides: 17. Looked up from germline, CDR1 is MDHEN and CDR2 is SYDVKM. The CDR3 is made up of 18 amino acids.

This clone was seen ten or more times. The genes are TRBV5-1 and TRBJ2-2; D is unclear. CDR1 is SGHRS, CDR2 YFSETQ, per germline. The CDR3 covers 14 residues. Trimming took off 4 bases at V and 0 bases at J, with 7 bases between the two ends. The DNA of the CDR3 is TGCGCCAGCAGCGAAGTTGCGAACACCGGGGAGCTGTTTTTT. As protein: CASSEVANTGELFF. The full variable domain, completed using reference TRBV5-1 and TRBJ2-2, is KAGVTQTPRYLIKTRGQQVTLSCSPISGHRSVSWYQQTPGQGLQFLFEYFSETQRNKGNFPGRFSGRQFSNSRSEMNVSTLELGDSALYLCASSEVANTGELFFGEGSRLTVL.

This clone was seen only a few times. The chain recombines TRBV6-2 or TRBV6-3 with TRBJ1-5; no clear D. V shed 4 bases and J shed 8 bases, with 9 bases lying between them. The germline gives CDR1 MNHEY, CDR2 SVGEGT. This CDR3 has 12 amino acids. DNA of the CDR3: TGTGCCAGCAGTTCCGAGAGGGAGCCCCAGCATTTT. Encoded protein: CASSSEREPQHF.

The V and J genes are TRBV20-1 and TRBJ2-3; 10 bases fit TRBD2. Germline V gene data show CDR1 as DFQATT and CDR2 as SNEGSKA (reference sequence). V dropped 3 bases and J dropped 6; count of bases not matched to a gene: 15. The CDR3 covers 17 residues. The CDR3 reads CSARGMRQAGGRDTQYF. The CDR3 DNA reads as TGCAGTGCTAGGGGAATGCGGCAAGCGGGAGGGCGCGATACGCAGTATTTT.

This clone was counted ten times or more. This chain connects TRBV15 to TRBJ2-4, with 7 nucleotides matching TRBD1. From germline, CDR1 is LNHNV and CDR2 YYDKDF (reference sequence). Unmatched junction bases numbered 4, after V lost 0 bases and J lost 8 bases. This CDR3 spans 14 amino acids. The CDR3 loop is CATSRDPGTDIQYF. The DNA of the CDR3 is TGTGCCACCAGCAGAGATCCGGGGACAGACATTCAGTACTTC.

V usage is TRBV6-1 and J usage is TRBJ2-7; perhaps TRBD2 as D (8 bases). Trimming removed 7 bases at V and 5 bases at J, with 18 bases between. The CDR3 runs to 14 residues. CDR1 MNHNS and CDR2 SASEGT come from the germline V gene. The CDR3 DNA is TGTGCCAGCAATAAAAACAGGGGACTAGACGAGCAGTACTTC. Translated, it gives CASNKNRGLDEQYF.

This clone turned up a few times. This sequence joins TRBV6-1 and TRBJ2-7; TRBD1 matches at 7 bases. The CDR3 runs to 12 residues. Losses at the gene ends were 7 bases for V and 6 bases for J; bases not matched to a gene: 6. Germline loops: CDR1 MNHNS, CDR2 SASEGT. CDR3 amino acids: CASIRQGVEQYF. The CDR3, as DNA: TGTGCCAGCATCCGACAGGGAGTCGAGCAGTACTTC.

This clone was seen ten or more times. The chain uses TRBV10-3 and TRBJ2-7; D is possibly TRBD1 or TRBD2 (6 bases each). The CDR3 is made up of 12 amino acids. Trimming stripped 6 bases from V and 3 bases from J, with 9 bases between. Germline values: CDR1 ENHRY, CDR2 SYGVKD. DNA for the CDR3: TGTGCCATCAGGCGGGACAACTACGAGCAGTACTTC. Protein sequence: CAIRRDNYEQYF.

This clone has at least ten counts. The V and J genes are TRBV10-3 and TRBJ2-1; 7 bases fit TRBD1. The CDR3 covers 18 residues. Per the germline V gene, CDR1 is ENHRY and CDR2 is SYGVKD. V gave up 0 bases and J gave up 0 bases; unmatched junction bases: 8. CDR3 residues: CAISESTQGVSSYNEQFF. The CDR3, as DNA: TGTGCCATCAGTGAGTCGACTCAGGGGGTAAGCTCCTACAATGAGCAGTTCTTC.